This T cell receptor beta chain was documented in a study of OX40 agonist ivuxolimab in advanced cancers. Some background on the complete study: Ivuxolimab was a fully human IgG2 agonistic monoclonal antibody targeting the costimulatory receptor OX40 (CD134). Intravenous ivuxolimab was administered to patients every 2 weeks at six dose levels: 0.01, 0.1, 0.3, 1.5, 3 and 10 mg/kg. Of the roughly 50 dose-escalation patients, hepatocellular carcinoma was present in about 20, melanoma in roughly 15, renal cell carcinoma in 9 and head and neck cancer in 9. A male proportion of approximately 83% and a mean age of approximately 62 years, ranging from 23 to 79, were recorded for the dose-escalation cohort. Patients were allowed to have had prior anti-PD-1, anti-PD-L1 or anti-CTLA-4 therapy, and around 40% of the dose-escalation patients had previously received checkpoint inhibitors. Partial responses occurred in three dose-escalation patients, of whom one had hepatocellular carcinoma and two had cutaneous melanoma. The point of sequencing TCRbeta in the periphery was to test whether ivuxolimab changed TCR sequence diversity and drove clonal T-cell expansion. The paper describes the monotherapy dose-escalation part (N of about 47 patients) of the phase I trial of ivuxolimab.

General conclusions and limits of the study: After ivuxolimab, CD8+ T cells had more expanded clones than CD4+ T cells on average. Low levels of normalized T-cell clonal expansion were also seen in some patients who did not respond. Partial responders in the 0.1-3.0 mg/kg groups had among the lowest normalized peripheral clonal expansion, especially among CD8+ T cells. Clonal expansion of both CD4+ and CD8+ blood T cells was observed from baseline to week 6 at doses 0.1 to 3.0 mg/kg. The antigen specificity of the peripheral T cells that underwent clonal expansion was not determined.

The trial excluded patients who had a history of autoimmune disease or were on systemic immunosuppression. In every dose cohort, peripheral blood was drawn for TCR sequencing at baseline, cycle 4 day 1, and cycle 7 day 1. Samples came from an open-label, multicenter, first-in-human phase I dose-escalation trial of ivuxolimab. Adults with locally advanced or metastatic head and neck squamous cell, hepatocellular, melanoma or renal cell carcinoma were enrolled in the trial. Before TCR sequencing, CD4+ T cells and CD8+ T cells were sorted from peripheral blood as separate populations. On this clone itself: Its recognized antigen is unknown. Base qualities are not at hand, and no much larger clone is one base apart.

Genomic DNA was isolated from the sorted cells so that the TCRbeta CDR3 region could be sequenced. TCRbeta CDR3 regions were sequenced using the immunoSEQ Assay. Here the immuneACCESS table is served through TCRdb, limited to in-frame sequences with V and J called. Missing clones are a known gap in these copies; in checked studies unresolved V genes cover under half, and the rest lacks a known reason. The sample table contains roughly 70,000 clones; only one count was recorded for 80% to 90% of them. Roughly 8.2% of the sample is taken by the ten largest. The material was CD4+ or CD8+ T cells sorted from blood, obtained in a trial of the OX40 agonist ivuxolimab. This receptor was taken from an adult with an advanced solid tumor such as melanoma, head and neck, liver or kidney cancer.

At the DNA level, the sequence is TGCGCCAGCAGCTTGGAAATCGGAGGCACAGATACGCAGTATTTT. Translated, this is CASSLEIGGTDTQYF. Recombination connected TRBV5-1 to TRBJ2-3, with no D gene named confidently. Trimming takes 0 bases from V and 1 base from J, and the germline ends sit 9 bases apart. For CDR1 and CDR2, the germline V gene lists SGHRS and YFSETQ. From its cysteine to its phenylalanine, the CDR3 spans 15 amino acids. The entry retains the CDR3 DNA only, 45 bases that are in frame from base 1.